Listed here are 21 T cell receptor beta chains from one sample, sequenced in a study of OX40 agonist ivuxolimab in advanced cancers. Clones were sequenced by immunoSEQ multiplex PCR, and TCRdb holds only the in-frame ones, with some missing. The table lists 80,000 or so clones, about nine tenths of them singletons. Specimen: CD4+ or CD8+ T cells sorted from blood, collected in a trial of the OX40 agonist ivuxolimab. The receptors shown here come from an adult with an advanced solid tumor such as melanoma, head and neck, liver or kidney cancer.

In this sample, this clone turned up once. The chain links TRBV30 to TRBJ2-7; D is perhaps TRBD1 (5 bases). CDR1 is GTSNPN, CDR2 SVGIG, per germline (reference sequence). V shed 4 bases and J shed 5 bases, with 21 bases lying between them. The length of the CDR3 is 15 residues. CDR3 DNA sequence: TGTGCCTGGACCGACGCAGGGCCGGGCACTGACGAGCAGTACTTC. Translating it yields CAWTDAGPGTDEQYF.

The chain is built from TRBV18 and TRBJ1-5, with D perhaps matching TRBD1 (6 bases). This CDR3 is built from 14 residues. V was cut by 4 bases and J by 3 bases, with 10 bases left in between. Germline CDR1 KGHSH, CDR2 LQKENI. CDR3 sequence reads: CASSLDRFNQPQHF. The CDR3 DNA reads TGTGCCAGCTCACTTGACAGGTTCAATCAGCCCCAGCATTTT.

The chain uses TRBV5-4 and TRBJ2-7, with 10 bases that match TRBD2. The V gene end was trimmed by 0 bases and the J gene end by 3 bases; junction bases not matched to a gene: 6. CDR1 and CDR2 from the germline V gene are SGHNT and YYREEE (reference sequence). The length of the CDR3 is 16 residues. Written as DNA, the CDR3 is TGTGCCAGCAGCTTGGACCTGGCTAGCGGGAGCTACGAGCAGTACTTC. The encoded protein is CASSLDLASGSYEQYF.

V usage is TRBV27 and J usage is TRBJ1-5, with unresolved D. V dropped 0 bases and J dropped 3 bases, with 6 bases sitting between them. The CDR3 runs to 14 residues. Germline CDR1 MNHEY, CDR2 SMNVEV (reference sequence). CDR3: CASSLSGFNQPQHF. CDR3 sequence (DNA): TGTGCCAGCAGTTTATCAGGGTTCAATCAGCCCCAGCATTTT.

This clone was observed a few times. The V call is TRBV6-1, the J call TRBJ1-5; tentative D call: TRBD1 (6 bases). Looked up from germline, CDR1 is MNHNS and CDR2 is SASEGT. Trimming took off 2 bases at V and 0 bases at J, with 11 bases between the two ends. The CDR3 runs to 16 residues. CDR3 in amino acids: CASSESPGVSNQPQHF. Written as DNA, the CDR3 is TGTGCCAGCAGTGAATCCCCAGGGGTTAGCAATCAGCCCCAGCATTTT.

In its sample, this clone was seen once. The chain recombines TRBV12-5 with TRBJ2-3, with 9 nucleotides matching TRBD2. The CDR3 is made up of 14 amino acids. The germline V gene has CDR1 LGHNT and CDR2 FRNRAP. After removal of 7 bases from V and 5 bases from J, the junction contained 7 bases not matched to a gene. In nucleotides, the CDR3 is TGTGCTAGTGCCCCGGGACTAGCTGGAGATACGCAGTATTTT. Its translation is CASAPGLAGDTQYF.

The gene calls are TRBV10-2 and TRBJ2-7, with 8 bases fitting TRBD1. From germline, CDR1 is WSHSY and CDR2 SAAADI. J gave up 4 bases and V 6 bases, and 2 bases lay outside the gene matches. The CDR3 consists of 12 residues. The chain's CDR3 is CASSGQGYEQYF. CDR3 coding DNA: TGCGCCAGCAGCGGACAGGGATACGAGCAGTACTTC.

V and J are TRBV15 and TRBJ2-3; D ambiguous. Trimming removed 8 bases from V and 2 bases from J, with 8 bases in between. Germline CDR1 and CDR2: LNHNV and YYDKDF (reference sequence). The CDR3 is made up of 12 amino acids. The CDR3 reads CATGPYTDTQYF. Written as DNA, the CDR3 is TGTGCCACCGGCCCCTACACAGATACGCAGTATTTT. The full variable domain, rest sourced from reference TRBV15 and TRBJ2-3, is DAMVIQNPRYQVTQFGKPVTLSCSQTLNHNVMYWYQQKSSQAPKLLFHYYDKDFNNEADTPDNFQSRRPNTSFCFLDIRSPGLGDTAMYLCATGPYTDTQYFGPGTRLTVL.

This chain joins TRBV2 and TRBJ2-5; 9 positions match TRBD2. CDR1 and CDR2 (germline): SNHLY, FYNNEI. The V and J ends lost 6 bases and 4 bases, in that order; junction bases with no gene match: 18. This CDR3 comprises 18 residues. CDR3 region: CASSSTGGRARVTETQYF. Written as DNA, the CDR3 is TGTGCCAGCAGCTCGACTGGCGGGAGGGCCAGGGTTACAGAGACCCAGTACTTC. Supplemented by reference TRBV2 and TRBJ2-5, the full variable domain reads EPEVTQTPSHQVTQMGQEVILRCVPISNHLYFYWYRQILGQKVEFLVSFYNNEISEKSEIFDDQFSVERPDGSNFTLKIRSTKLEDSAMYFCASSSTGGRARVTETQYFGPGTRLLVL.

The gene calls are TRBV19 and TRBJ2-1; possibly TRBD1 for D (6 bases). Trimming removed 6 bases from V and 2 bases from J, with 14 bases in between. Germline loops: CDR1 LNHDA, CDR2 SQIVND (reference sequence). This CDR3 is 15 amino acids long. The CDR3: CASRRAGDPYNEQFF. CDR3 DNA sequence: TGTGCCAGTAGACGAGCAGGGGACCCCTACAATGAGCAGTTCTTC. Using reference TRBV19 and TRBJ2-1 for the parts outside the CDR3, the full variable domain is DGGITQSPKYLFRKEGQNVTLSCEQNLNHDAMYWYRQDPGQGLRLIYYSQIVNDFQKGDIAEGYSVSREKKESFPLTVTSAQKNPTAFYLCASRRAGDPYNEQFFGPGTRLTVL.

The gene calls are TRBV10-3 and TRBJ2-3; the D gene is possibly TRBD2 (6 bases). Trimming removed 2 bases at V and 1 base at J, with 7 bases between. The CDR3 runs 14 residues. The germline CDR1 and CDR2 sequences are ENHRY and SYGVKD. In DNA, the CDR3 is TGTGCCATCAGTGAGGCGGGACGCACAGATACGCAGTATTTT. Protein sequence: CAISEAGRTDTQYF.

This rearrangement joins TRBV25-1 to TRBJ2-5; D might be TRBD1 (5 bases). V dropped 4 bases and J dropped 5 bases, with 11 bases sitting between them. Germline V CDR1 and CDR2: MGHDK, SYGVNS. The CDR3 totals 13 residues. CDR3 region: CASSGRVGETQYF. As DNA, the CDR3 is TGTGCCAGCAGTGGCAGGGTAGGGGAGACCCAGTACTTC.

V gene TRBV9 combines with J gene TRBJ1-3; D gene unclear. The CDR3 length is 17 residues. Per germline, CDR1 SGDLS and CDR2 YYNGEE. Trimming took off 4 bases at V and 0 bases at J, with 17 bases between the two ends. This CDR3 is CASSILAQTSSGNTIYF. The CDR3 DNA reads TGTGCCAGCAGCATCCTGGCCCAGACCTCCTCTGGAAACACCATATATTTT. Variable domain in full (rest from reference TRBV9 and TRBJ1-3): DSGVTQTPKHLITATGQRVTLRCSPRSGDLSVYWYQQSLDQGLQFLIQYYNGEERAKGNILERFSAQQFPDLHSELNLSSLELGDSALYFCASSILAQTSSGNTIYFGEGSWLTVV.

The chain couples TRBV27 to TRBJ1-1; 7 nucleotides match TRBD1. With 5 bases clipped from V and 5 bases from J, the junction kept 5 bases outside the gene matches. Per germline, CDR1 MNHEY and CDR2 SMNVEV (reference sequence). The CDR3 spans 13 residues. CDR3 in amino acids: CASSLEDRTEAFF. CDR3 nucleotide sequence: TGTGCCAGCAGTCTTGAGGACAGGACTGAAGCTTTCTTT.

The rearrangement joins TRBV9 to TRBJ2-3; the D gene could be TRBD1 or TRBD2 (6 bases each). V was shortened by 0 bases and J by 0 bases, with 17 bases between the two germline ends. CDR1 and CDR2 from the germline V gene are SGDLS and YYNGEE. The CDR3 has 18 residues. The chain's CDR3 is CASSVGGASSSSTDTQYF. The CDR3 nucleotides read TGTGCCAGCAGCGTAGGGGGGGCCAGCTCCTCTAGCACAGATACGCAGTATTTT.

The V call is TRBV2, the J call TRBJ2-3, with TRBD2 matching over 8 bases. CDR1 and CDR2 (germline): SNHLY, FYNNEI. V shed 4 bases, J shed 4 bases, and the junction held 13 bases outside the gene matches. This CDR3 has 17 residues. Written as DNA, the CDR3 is TGTGCCAGCAGTGCCCTAACACTGGCGGGAGGCTCAGATACGCAGTATTTT. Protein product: CASSALTLAGGSDTQYF.

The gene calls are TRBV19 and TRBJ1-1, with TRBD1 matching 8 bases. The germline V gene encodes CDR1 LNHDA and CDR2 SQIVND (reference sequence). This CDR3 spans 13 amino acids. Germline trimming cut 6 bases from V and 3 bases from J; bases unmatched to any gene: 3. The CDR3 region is CASRRTGYTEAFF. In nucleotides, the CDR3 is TGTGCCAGTAGAAGGACAGGGTACACTGAAGCTTTCTTT. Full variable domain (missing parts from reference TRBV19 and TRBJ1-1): DGGITQSPKYLFRKEGQNVTLSCEQNLNHDAMYWYRQDPGQGLRLIYYSQIVNDFQKGDIAEGYSVSREKKESFPLTVTSAQKNPTAFYLCASRRTGYTEAFFGQGTRLTVV.

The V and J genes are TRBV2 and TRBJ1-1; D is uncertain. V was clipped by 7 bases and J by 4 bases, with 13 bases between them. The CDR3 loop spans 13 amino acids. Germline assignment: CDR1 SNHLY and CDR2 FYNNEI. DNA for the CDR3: TGTGCCAGCAATGGCCCCGCGGGCACTGAAGCTTTCTTT. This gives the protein CASNGPAGTEAFF.

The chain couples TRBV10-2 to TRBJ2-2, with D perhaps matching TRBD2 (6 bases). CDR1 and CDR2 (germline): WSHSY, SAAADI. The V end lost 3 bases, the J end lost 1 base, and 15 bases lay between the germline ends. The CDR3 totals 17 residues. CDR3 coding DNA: TGCGCCAGCAGTGAAAAGAGGGCGGGGAGGAACACCGGGGAGCTGTTTTTT. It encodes CASSEKRAGRNTGELFF.

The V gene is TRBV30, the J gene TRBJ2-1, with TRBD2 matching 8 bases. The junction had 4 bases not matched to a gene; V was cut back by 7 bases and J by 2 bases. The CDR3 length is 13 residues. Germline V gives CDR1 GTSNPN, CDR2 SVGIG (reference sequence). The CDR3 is CAFNSGTYNEQFF. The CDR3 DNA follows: TGTGCCTTCAATAGCGGGACCTACAATGAGCAGTTCTTC.

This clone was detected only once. This CDR3 reads CASSLTDGRETQYF. Written as DNA, the CDR3 is TGTGCCAGCAGCTTAACGGACGGTAGGGAGACCCAGTACTTC. The rearrangement uses TRBV11-2 and TRBJ2-5; D ambiguous. Germline assignment: CDR1 SGHAT and CDR2 FQNNGV. V was clipped by 2 bases and J by 5 bases, with 12 bases between them. The CDR3 totals 14 residues. The full variable domain, in which reference TRBV11-2 and TRBJ2-5 provide the parts outside the CDR3, is EAGVAQSPRYKIIEKRQSVAFWCNPISGHATLYWYQQILGQGPKLLIQFQNNGVVDDSQLPKDRFSAERLKGVDSTLKIQPAKLEDSAVYLCASSLTDGRETQYFGPGTRLLVL.